This T cell receptor beta chain was obtained from a study of shared clonotypes between healthy human individuals (dated by TCRdb to the early 2020s). Regarding the research as a whole: The cohort included three men and a couple of women between 18 and 49 years of age. Each donor's leukapheresis produced roughly between roughly 0.85 and 9.5 billion PBMCs. To estimate repertoire size and how much clonotypes are shared between individuals, the study performed deep sequencing of blood TCR repertoires from about five healthy adults. For each donor, CD4 naive and CD4 memory were each given three plates, CD8 naive was given two plates, and CD8 memory was given one plate. To increase sequencing depth and limit assay-specific biases, TCR repertoire library preparation and sequencing were carried out by different laboratories using diverse techniques. Results the study describes overall, beyond this receptor: Naive subsets generally had larger estimated clonotype richness than memory subsets. Sharing across a handful of donors was observed for 4.5% to 6.5% of naive CD4, over 3% of naive CD8, roughly 2.3% of memory CD4, and around 0.4% of memory CD8 clonotypes. Sampling was limited to blood, and TCR repertoires in tissue likely differ from TCR repertoires in blood. The small number of donors limited the genetic and exposure-history diversity represented. Even with the large sequencing depth, rarefaction of the sorted-subset datasets indicated that sequencing was incomplete. Based on pairwise subsampling, the degree of clonotype sharing among donors was expected to be affected by sequencing depth. Higher generation probabilities were observed for clonotypes shared by all four sorted-subset donors than for non-shared clonotypes.

Using the deep immunoSEQ assay, multiplex PCR amplified TCR CDR3 regions from genomic DNA. For each cell subset, the extracted genomic DNA was distributed evenly across all wells of several immunoSEQ 96-well plates, and each plate served as one replicate. For sorted subsets, around 0.2 ug genomic DNA, equal to 25,000 to 35,000 T cell genomes, was loaded into each replicate PCR. The purified libraries were quantified using a Qubit 3.0 fluorometer, sized with a Bioanalyzer 2100, and then quantified again using the KAPA Library Quantification kit. A separate single-read 150-cycle Illumina NextSeq 550 flow cell was used to sequence each immunoSEQ 96-well plate. The original methods were these. Because the immunoSEQ output included only junctional sequences and no quality scores, the filtering could not be the same as the filtering used for full-length reads. To assign V/J genes and CDR3, sequences were annotated against IMGT germline references using PyIR, a Python wrapper for IgBLAST v1.9. Any read was removed if the V/J assignment was weak (E-value above 1e-6), the CDR3 was missing, or the read contained stop codons, out-of-frame junctions, or ambiguous translated residues. V3J clonotypes were defined as sequences sharing an identical inferred V gene, J gene, and CDR3 amino acid sequence. Percentage overlap between repertoires was computed as shared unique clonotypes divided by the size of the smaller repertoire. RTK rarefaction, the Chao1 estimator, and Recon v2.1 estimates of unobserved clonotypes were used to assess repertoire richness. OLGA was used to compute generation probabilities for all TCRbeta clonotypes that the gDNA method yielded from a handful of donors. TCRdb retrieved this table from immuneACCESS and kept in-frame rearrangements only. Not all clones are present; in checked studies, unresolved V genes account for under half, and no reason is known for the remainder. That table is the source of V, J and clone size, and D and trimming were worked out from the DNA. For this sample there are about 820,000 clones; nearly 95% appear just once. The ten most abundant clones make up around 24% of the sample.

V lost 4 bases and J lost 0 bases; the stretch between them is 19 bases long. The CDR3 spans 18 residues, from the cysteine through the phenylalanine. Only the CDR3 region is kept as DNA, spanning 54 bases read in frame from base 1. CDR1 SGDLS and CDR2 YYNGEE are derived from the germline V gene. CD8 naive samples consisted of CD45RO-negative cells that were positively selected for CCR7, yielding a CD45RA+CCR7+ population without TemRA cells. Healthy HIV-negative adults with no recently reported acute infections or vaccinations were included as donors. Only Caucasian adults living in Nashville, Tennessee, USA were represented among the donors. Blood was obtained by leukapheresis, after which PBMCs were separated by Ficoll-Histopaque density gradient centrifugation and cryopreserved in liquid nitrogen vapor phase. Analytical flow cytometry was used to check the purity and quantity of each magnetically sorted T cell population. Each sorted fraction had its genomic DNA isolated and then quantified by UV absorbance on a Nanodrop 2000c.

Note on this clone: Its antigen has not been determined. Base qualities are not provided; no much larger clone lies one nucleotide away.

Sequenced material: naive CD8+ T cells sorted from blood. The cell subset or site label of this sample denotes: CD45RA+CCR7+. The TCR comes from a man aged 25-40 years in good health. The rearranged segments are TRBV9 and TRBJ2-2; TRBD1 is perhaps the D gene, given 6 matching bases. In nucleotides, the sequence is TGTGCCAGCAGCACCCGACAAACCCAGGGGCCGAACACCGGGGAGCTGTTTTTT. Its translation is CASSTRQTQGPNTGELFF.